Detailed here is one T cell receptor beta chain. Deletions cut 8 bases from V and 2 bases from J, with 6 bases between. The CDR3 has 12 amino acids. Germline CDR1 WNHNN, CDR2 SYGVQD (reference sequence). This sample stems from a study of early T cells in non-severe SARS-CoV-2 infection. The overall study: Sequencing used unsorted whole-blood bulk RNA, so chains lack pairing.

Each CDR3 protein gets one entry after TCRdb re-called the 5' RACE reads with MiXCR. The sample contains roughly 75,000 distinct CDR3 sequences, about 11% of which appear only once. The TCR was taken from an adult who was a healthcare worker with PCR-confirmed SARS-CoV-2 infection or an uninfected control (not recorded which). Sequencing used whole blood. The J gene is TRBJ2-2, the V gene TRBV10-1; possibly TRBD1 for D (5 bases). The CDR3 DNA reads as TGCGCCAGCCAGGGAAACACCGGGGAGCTGTTTTTT. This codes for CASQGNTGELFF.